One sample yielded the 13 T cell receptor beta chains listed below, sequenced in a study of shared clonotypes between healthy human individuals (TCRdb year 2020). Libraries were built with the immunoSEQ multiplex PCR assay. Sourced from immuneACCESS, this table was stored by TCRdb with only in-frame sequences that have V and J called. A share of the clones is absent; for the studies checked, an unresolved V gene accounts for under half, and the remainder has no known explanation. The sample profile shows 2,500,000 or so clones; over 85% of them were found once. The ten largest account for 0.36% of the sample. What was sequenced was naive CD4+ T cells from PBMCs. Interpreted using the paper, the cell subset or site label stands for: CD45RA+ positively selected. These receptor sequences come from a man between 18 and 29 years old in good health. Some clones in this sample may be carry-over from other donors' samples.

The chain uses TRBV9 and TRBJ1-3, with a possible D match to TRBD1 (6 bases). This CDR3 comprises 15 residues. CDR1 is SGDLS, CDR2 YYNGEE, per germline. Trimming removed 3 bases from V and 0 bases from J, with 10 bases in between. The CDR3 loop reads CASSERQVSGNTIYF. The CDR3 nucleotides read TGTGCCAGCAGCGAGCGACAGGTCTCTGGAAACACCATATATTTT.

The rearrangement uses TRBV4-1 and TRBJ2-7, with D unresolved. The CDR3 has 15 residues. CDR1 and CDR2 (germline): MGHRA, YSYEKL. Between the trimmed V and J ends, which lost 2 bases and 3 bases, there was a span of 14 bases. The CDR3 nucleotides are TGCGCCAGCAGCCAACTCCTCCAATCAGGCTACGAGCAGTACTTC. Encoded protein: CASSQLLQSGYEQYF.

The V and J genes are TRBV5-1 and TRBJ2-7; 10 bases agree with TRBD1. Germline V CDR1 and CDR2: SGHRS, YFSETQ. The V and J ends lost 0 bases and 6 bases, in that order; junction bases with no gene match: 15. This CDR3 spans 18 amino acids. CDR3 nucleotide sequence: TGCGCCAGCAGCTTGGTACCCCCGACAGGGGGCGATTTGGGCGAGCAGTACTTC. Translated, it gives CASSLVPPTGGDLGEQYF.

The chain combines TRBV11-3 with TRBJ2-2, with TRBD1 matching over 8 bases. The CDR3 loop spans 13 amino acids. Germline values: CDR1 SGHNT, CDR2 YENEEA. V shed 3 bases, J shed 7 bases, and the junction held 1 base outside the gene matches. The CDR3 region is CASSFTGGGELFF. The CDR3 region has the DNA TGTGCCAGCAGCTTTACAGGGGGCGGGGAGCTGTTTTTT. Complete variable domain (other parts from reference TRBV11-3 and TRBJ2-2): EAGVVQSPRYKIIEKKQPVAFWCNPISGHNTLYWYLQNLGQGPELLIRYENEEAVDDSQLPKDRFSAERLKGVDSTLKIQPAELGDSAVYLCASSFTGGGELFFGEGSRLTVL.

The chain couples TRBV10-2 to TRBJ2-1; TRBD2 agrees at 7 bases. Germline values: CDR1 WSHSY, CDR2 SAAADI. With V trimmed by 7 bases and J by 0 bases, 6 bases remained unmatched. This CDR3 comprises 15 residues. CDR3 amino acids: CASKIAGSSYNEQFF. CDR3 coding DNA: TGCGCCAGCAAAATAGCGGGTAGCTCCTACAATGAGCAGTTCTTC.

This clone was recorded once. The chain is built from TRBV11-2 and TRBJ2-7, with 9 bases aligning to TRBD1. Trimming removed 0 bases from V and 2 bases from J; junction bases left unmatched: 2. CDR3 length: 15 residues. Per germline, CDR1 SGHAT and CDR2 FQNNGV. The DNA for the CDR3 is TGTGCCAGCAGCTTAGAGGGACAGGGAACCTACGAGCAGTACTTC. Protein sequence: CASSLEGQGTYEQYF.

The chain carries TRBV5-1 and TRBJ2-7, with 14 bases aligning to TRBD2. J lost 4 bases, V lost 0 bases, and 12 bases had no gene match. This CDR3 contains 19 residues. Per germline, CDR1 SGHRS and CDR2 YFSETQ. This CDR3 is CASSLAGGTSGSFSYEQYF. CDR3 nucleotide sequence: TGCGCCAGCAGCTTGGCGGGGGGGACTAGCGGGAGTTTTTCATACGAGCAGTACTTC.

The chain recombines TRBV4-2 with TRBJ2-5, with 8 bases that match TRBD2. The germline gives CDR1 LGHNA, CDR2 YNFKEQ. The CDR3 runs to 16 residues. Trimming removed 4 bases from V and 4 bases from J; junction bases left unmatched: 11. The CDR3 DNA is TGTGCCAGCAGCCTTGGCAGCGGGAGTATTGCAGAGACCCAGTACTTC. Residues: CASSLGSGSIAETQYF.

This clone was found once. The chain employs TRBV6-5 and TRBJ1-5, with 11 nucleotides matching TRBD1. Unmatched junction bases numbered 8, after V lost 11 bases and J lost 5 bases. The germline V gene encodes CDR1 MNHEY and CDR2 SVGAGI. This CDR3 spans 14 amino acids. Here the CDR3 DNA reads TGTGCCGGGCCGAGGACAGGGGGCGATCAGCCCCAGCATTTT. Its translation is CAGPRTGGDQPQHF.

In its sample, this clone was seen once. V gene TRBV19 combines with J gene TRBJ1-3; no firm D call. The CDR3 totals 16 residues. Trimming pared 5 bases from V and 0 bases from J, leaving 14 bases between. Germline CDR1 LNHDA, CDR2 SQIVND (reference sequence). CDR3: CASSPRGSSSGNTIYF. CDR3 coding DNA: TGTGCCAGTAGTCCGCGTGGGTCGTCCTCTGGAAACACCATATATTTT.

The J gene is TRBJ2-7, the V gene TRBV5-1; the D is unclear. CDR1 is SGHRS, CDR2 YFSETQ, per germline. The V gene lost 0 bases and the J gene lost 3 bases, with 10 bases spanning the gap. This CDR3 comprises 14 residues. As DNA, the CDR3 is TGCGCCAGCAGCTTGGGTGCTGCTTACTACGAGCAGTACTTC. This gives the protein CASSLGAAYYEQYF. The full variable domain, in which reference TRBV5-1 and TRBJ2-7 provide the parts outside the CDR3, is KAGVTQTPRYLIKTRGQQVTLSCSPISGHRSVSWYQQTPGQGLQFLFEYFSETQRNKGNFPGRFSGRQFSNSRSEMNVSTLELGDSALYLCASSLGAAYYEQYFGPGTRLTVT.

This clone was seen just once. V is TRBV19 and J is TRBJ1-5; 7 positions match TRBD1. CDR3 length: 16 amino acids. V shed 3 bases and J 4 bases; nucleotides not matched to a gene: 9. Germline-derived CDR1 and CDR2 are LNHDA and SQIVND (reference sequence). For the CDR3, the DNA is TGTGCCAGTAGTATTTTCGTAACAGGGGCTAATCAGCCCCAGCATTTT. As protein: CASSIFVTGANQPQHF.

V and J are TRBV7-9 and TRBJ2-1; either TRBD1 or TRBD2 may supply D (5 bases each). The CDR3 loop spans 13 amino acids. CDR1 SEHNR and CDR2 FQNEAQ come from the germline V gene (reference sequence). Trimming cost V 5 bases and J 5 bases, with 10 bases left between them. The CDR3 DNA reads TGTGCCAGCAGCCCCCGGGGACACAATGAGCAGTTCTTC. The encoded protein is CASSPRGHNEQFF.